This TCR beta chain was sequenced during a study of cytomegalovirus exposure and HLA in healthy donors. The CDR3 is 13 amino acids. V was shortened by 10 bases and J by 11 bases, with 21 bases between the two germline ends. Germline assignment: CDR1 MNHEY and CDR2 SMNVEV (reference sequence). It was with 60 Vbeta and 13 Jbeta primers that the PCR ran. Sequenced by immunoSEQ multiplex PCR; TCRdb stores in-frame clones only, minus some. Of under 200,000 clones listed, approximately 85% were seen once; the top ten hold 0.7% to 0.95%. Donors were nominally healthy when sampled, though unrecorded immune exposures were likely. Overall study results and limits: Researchers catalogued 160 or so TCR beta chains as cytomegalovirus-associated. As was reported, the HLA-A and HLA-B alleles of most subjects were accurately predicted from TCR beta sequences. Sequencing artifact likely explains a cluster of highly shared sequence variants.

In regard to this clone: Its antigen is unknown.

The chain couples TRBV27 to TRBJ1-5; tentative D call: TRBD1 (6 bases). This TCR was recovered from a woman younger than 30 in good health and CMV-seronegative. The sequenced material came from PBMCs. This CDR3 is CAISDRTRTAQHF. The DNA for the CDR3 is TGTGCCATCTCCGACAGGACTAGAACGGCCCAGCATTTT.